Described below is a single T cell receptor (beta chain) sequence and its context. Its specificity is unknown. Germline CDR1 reads PRHDT; CDR2 reads FYEKMQ (reference sequence). The trim removed 1 base at V and 5 bases at J, leaving 3 bases unmatched. The CDR3 runs to 15 residues. This sample was included in a study of early T cells in non-severe SARS-CoV-2 infection. Looking at the study overall: Unpaired chains resulted from sequencing bulk RNA of unsorted whole blood.

Broader study findings: The VDJdb matching leaned toward anti-spike CD8 responses and overlooked private and CD4 specificities.

TCRdb used MiXCR to reprocess the 5' RACE reads, holding one entry per CDR3 protein. The table has 55,000 to 80,000 distinct CDR3 sequences, roughly 12% seen once. This sequence was found in an adult who was a healthcare worker with PCR-confirmed SARS-CoV-2 infection or an uninfected control (not recorded which). The chain combines TRBV13 with TRBJ2-4; TRBD1 matches at 9 bases. The sample consisted of whole blood, taken at baseline. The DNA of the CDR3 is TGTGCCAGCAGCTTAGCGGGACAGGGAGAAAACATTCAGTACTTC. Translated, it gives CASSLAGQGENIQYF.